Each of the 25 T cell receptor beta chains below was sequenced from the same sample in a study of T cells in women clearing cervical HPV infection. The protocol was immunoSEQ multiplex PCR, while the TCRdb copy is restricted to in-frame clones and leaves out a portion. The sample table includes fewer than 40,000 clones. Sequencing used blood buffy coat. Receptors originate from a woman between 18 and 70 years old with a cervical HPV16 infection that either progressed to CIN3+ or cleared (not recorded which).

About this clone: The CDR3 end lies 3 residues beyond the end of the read and is filled in from the germline J gene. V gene TRBV20-1 combines with J gene TRBJ1-2, with 8 positions matching TRBD1. Germline lookup yields CDR1 DFQATT and CDR2 SNEGSKA (reference sequence). The length of the CDR3 is 13 residues. Here the CDR3 reads CSAISGGAEGYTF. CDR3 bases read: TGCAGTGCTATCTCAGGGGGCGCAGAGGGC.

On this clone itself: Coverage ceases 3 residues before the CDR3 finishes, and the germline J gene fills in the end. The chain carries TRBV7-9 and TRBJ1-4, with 7 bases that match TRBD1. V dropped 6 bases and J dropped 6; count of bases not matched to a gene: 7. CDR1 is SEHNR and CDR2 is FQNEAQ in the germline V gene (reference sequence). The length of the CDR3 is 14 residues. The part of the CDR3 DNA that was read is TGTGCCAGCAGACCGGACAGGAATGATGAAAAA. Translation: CASRPDRNDEK. The entire CDR3 reads CASRPDRNDEKLFF.

A note on this clone: The read terminates 3 residues ahead of where the CDR3 ends, so the germline J gene completes it. Other DNA sequences in the same sample also yield this CDR3. The chain links TRBV5-1 to TRBJ2-7, with 7 bases fitting TRBD1. The CDR3 extends over 17 amino acids. The ends lost 4 bases at V and 1 base at J; junction bases unmatched: 14. Germline V gives CDR1 SGHRS, CDR2 YFSETQ. The sequenced part of the CDR3 DNA is TGCGCCAGCAGCCCAACCCCGACAGGGCAATTGTCCTACGAG. Amino acids: CASSPTPTGQLSYE. The CDR3 as a whole reads CASSPTPTGQLSYEQYF.

Comments on this clone: With the read ending 3 residues before the CDR3 end, the germline J gene is used to fill in that end. This sequence joins TRBV5-1 and TRBJ2-1, with a tentative D call TRBD1 (6 bases). Germline values: CDR1 SGHRS, CDR2 YFSETQ. This CDR3 is built from 15 residues. V was trimmed by 6 bases and J by 0 bases, leaving 13 bases between them. Partial CDR3 DNA: TGCGCCAGCAAAAACGGGACAAGCTCCTACAATGAG. Amino acids: CASKNGTSSYNE. The entire CDR3 protein is CASKNGTSSYNEQFF.

With regard to this clone: The read is 3 residues too short to cover the CDR3 end, so that end is filled in from the germline J gene. This rearrangement joins TRBV18 to TRBJ1-1; 8 bases match TRBD1. Germline V gives CDR1 KGHSH, CDR2 LQKENI. This CDR3 has 15 residues. Trimming cost V 3 bases and J 0 bases; bases outside gene matches: 3. The CDR3 loop is CASSPVQGVNTEAFF. The CDR3 DNA, read in part, is TGTGCCAGCTCACCGGTACAGGGGGTGAACACTGAA. Full variable domain (rest looked up from reference TRBV18 and TRBJ1-1): NAGVMQNPRHLVRRRGQEARLRCSPMKGHSHVYWYRQLPEEGLKFMVYLQKENIIDESGMPKERFSAEFPKEGPSILRIQQVVRGDSAAYFCASSPVQGVNTEAFFGQGTRLTVV.

The CDR3 here is CASSPDTTRADTQYF. The sequenced CDR3 bases are TGTGCCAGTAGTCCCGACACCACTAGGGCAGATACG. The V gene is TRBV19, the J gene TRBJ2-3, with D possibly matching TRBD2 (5 bases). The read stops 3 residues short of the end of the CDR3; the missing end is completed from the germline J gene. Per the germline V gene, CDR1 is LNHDA and CDR2 is SQIVND (reference sequence). The V gene lost 5 bases and the J gene lost 4 bases, with 16 bases spanning the gap. The CDR3 runs to 15 residues.

On this clone itself: The read terminates 3 residues before the CDR3 end, so the remaining end is supplied by the germline J gene. V is TRBV29-1 and J is TRBJ2-7; 10 nucleotides agree with TRBD1. The CDR3 consists of 12 residues. After removal of 6 bases from V and 4 bases from J, the junction contained 3 bases not matched to a gene. Per germline, CDR1 SQVTM and CDR2 ANQGSEA. The sequenced CDR3 bases are TGCAGCGTCCGACAGGGGGCGTACGAG. Encoded protein: CSVRQGAYE. The full-length CDR3 reads as CSVRQGAYEQYF.

Worth noting for this clone: Read sequence stops 3 residues before the CDR3 end, and the germline J gene provides the missing end. Other DNA sequences of this sample code for an identical CDR3. The V and J genes are TRBV2 and TRBJ1-5; the D gene is possibly TRBD1 (5 bases). CDR3 size: 15 residues. CDR1 is SNHLY, CDR2 FYNNEI, per germline. Trimming removed 1 base from V and 2 bases from J, with 9 bases in between. Here the CDR3 reads CASSEGGVGNQPQHF. The covered CDR3 bases are TGTGCCAGCAGTGAAGGAGGGGTCGGCAATCAGCCC.

About this clone: The read is 3 residues too short to cover the CDR3 end, so that end is filled in from the germline J gene. The chain employs TRBV19 and TRBJ1-5; TRBD1 might be the D (5 bases). The V gene lost 3 bases and the J gene lost 1 base, with 13 bases spanning the gap. The germline V gene encodes CDR1 LNHDA and CDR2 SQIVND (reference sequence). The CDR3 covers 16 residues. The CDR3 sequence is CASSIAPGSSNQPQHF. CDR3 DNA (partial): TGTGCCAGTAGTATTGCTCCAGGGAGCAGCAATCAGCCC.

A remark on this clone: The observed sequence ends 3 residues before the CDR3 terminus, with the missing tail filled in from the germline J gene. This rearrangement joins TRBV5-6 to TRBJ2-5; D is perhaps TRBD1 (5 bases). V was clipped by 4 bases and J by 5 bases, with 12 bases between them. Per the germline V gene, CDR1 is SGHDT and CDR2 is YYEEEE. This CDR3 has 13 residues. CDR3: CASSSRVSETQYF. The CDR3 DNA, read in part, is TGTGCCAGCAGCAGCAGGGTTTCGGAGACC.

As for this clone: The read is 3 residues too short to cover the CDR3 end, so that end is filled in from the germline J gene. The chain couples TRBV20-1 to TRBJ1-5; 9 nucleotides align to TRBD1. The CDR3 runs 19 residues. CDR1 is DFQATT, CDR2 SNEGSKA, per germline (reference sequence). J lost 2 bases, V lost 0 bases, and 14 bases had no gene match. CDR3 bases read: TGCAGTGCTAGAGAATACCAGACCGGGACAGGGCTTCGCAATCAGCCC. Amino acids: CSAREYQTGTGLRNQP. In full, the CDR3 reads CSAREYQTGTGLRNQPQHF.

Notes on this clone: The CDR3 goes on 3 residues after the read ends, and that part is filled in from the germline J gene. The rearrangement joins TRBV7-9 to TRBJ1-2; D gene uncertain. The CDR3 has 13 residues. Germline lookup yields CDR1 SEHNR and CDR2 FQNEAQ (reference sequence). CDR3 bases read: TGTGCCAGCAGCTTAGGGCAGGCGGGCGGC. This sequence encodes CASSLGQAGG. The CDR3, in full, reads CASSLGQAGGYTF.

Concerning this clone itself: Read coverage stops 3 residues before the CDR3 terminus; the germline J gene supplies the remainder. The V gene is TRBV19, the J gene TRBJ1-1; possibly TRBD1 for D (6 bases). The V and J ends lost 2 bases and 3 bases respectively, with 10 bases between them. Germline V gives CDR1 LNHDA, CDR2 SQIVND (reference sequence). The CDR3 runs to 14 residues. The CDR3 bases that were read are TGTGCCAGTAGTATATGGGGGCTTGACACTGAA. This sequence encodes CASSIWGLDTE. The whole CDR3 is CASSIWGLDTEAFF. Full variable domain (remainder filled in from reference TRBV19 and TRBJ1-1): DGGITQSPKYLFRKEGQNVTLSCEQNLNHDAMYWYRQDPGQGLRLIYYSQIVNDFQKGDIAEGYSVSREKKESFPLTVTSAQKNPTAFYLCASSIWGLDTEAFFGQGTRLTVV.

Points on this clone: The CDR3 end falls 3 residues outside the read, so it is completed with the germline J gene. This sequence joins TRBV20-1 and TRBJ2-5; D not resolved. Trimming removed 2 bases from V and 2 bases from J, with 12 bases in between. CDR3 length: 14 residues. The germline gives CDR1 DFQATT, CDR2 SNEGSKA (reference sequence). The CDR3 bases that were read are TGCAGTGCTAGATCCGGCCAGGCACAAGAGACC. Residues: CSARSGQAQET. The full CDR3 sequence reads CSARSGQAQETQYF.

As regards this clone: The observed sequence ends 3 residues before the CDR3 terminus, with the missing tail filled in from the germline J gene. The chain combines TRBV11-1 with TRBJ2-7; a weak D match, TRBD2 (6 bases). The CDR3 is 13 residues long. V shed 3 bases and J shed 0 bases, with 6 bases lying between them. The germline gives CDR1 SGHAT, CDR2 FQDESV (reference sequence). CDR3 region: CASSLGGSYEQYF. The sequenced CDR3 bases are TGTGCCAGCAGCTTGGGGGGCTCCTACGAG.

Note on this clone: The read falls 3 residues short of the CDR3 end, and the missing part is taken from the germline J gene. The gene calls are TRBV11-2 and TRBJ2-5, with TRBD2 matching 8 bases. This CDR3 is built from 15 residues. CDR1 is SGHAT, CDR2 FQNNGV, per germline. The V segment lost 6 bases and the J segment 2 bases; nucleotides outside the gene matches: 8. The CDR3 DNA, read in part, is TGTGCCAGCAGGATCGGGGGGGGGAGACAAGAGACC. This codes for CASRIGGGRQET. The CDR3 reads in full as CASRIGGGRQETQYF.

With respect to this clone: The sequence runs out 3 residues before the end of the CDR3; the remainder is reconstructed from the germline J gene. The rearrangement joins TRBV18 to TRBJ1-4; possibly TRBD1 for D (6 bases). CDR1 and CDR2 from the germline V gene are KGHSH and LQKENI. Deletions cut 3 bases from V and 8 bases from J, with 13 bases between. The CDR3 runs 14 residues. CDR3 sequence reads: CASSPGQREEKLFF. The sequenced CDR3 bases are TGTGCCAGCTCACCGGGACAACGCGAGGAAAAA.

With respect to this clone: From the germline J gene comes the end of the CDR3, since the read stops 3 residues before it. The rearrangement joins TRBV20-1 to TRBJ2-3, with 7 bases lining up with TRBD1. With 6 bases clipped from V and 2 bases from J, the junction kept 2 bases outside the gene matches. The CDR3 covers 12 residues. CDR1 and CDR2 (germline): DFQATT, SNEGSKA (reference sequence). CDR3 DNA, as far as it was read: TGCAGTGCGGGACAGTTCACAGATACG. This translates into CSAGQFTDT. The full CDR3 protein reads CSAGQFTDTQYF.

For this clone: The read ends 3 residues shy of where the CDR3 ends; the end is completed using the germline J gene. The J gene is TRBJ2-6, the V gene TRBV20-1; D might be TRBD1 (5 bases). The CDR3 has 17 amino acids. Germline loops: CDR1 DFQATT, CDR2 SNEGSKA (reference sequence). Trimming took 6 bases from V and 0 from J, leaving 18 bases between them. Partial CDR3 DNA: TGCAGTGCAAGACCCCAGGGCGTCAACTCTGGGGCCAACGTC. Translated: CSARPQGVNSGANV. Given in full, the CDR3 is CSARPQGVNSGANVLTF.

Notes on this clone: Read sequence stops 3 residues before the CDR3 end, and the germline J gene provides the missing end. The V and J genes are TRBV6-1 and TRBJ1-5, with D perhaps matching TRBD1 (6 bases). Trimming left V 1 base short and J 4 bases short, with 11 bases between. CDR1 and CDR2 from the germline V gene are MNHNS and SASEGT. This CDR3 spans 15 amino acids. The covered CDR3 bases are TGTGCCAGCAGTGAAGGGACAGTTTCTAATCAGCCC. This sequence encodes CASSEGTVSNQP. The full CDR3 sequence reads CASSEGTVSNQPQHF.

CDR3 amino acids: CASSTTAANTEAFF. The sequenced CDR3 bases are TGTGCCAGCAGCACCACAGCCGCGAACACTGAA. The chain links TRBV9 to TRBJ1-1; D not certain. The read is 3 residues too short to cover the CDR3 end, so that end is filled in from the germline J gene. Per the germline V gene, CDR1 is SGDLS and CDR2 is YYNGEE. This CDR3 has 14 residues. V was pared by 4 bases and J by 1 base, with 11 bases between.

Concerning this clone itself: The read falls 3 residues short of the CDR3 end, and the missing part is taken from the germline J gene. This chain links TRBV12-3 or TRBV12-4 with TRBJ1-5, with a tentative D call TRBD1 (6 bases). The CDR3 runs to 14 residues. The V gene lost 6 bases and the J gene lost 3 bases, with 12 bases spanning the gap. The sequenced part of the CDR3 DNA is TGTGCCAGCAGGCCCGACAGGATCAATCAGCCC. It specifies CASRPDRINQP. The entire CDR3 reads CASRPDRINQPQHF.

Regarding this clone: The CDR3 end is not reached by the read, which stops 3 residues before it; the germline J gene fills it in. This rearrangement joins TRBV10-3 to TRBJ2-1; 9 bases align to TRBD2. The CDR3 length is 15 residues. Germline trimming cut 4 bases from V and 3 bases from J; bases unmatched to any gene: 4. Germline V gene data show CDR1 as ENHRY and CDR2 as SYGVKD. CDR3 DNA (partial): TGTGCCATCAGTGGGGGCGGGGGGGACTACAATGAG. Residues: CAISGGGGDYNE. The full CDR3 is CAISGGGGDYNEQFF.

With regard to this clone: The CDR3 end falls 3 residues outside the read, so it is completed with the germline J gene. The J gene is TRBJ1-1, the V gene TRBV18; the match to TRBD1 covers 7 bases. The CDR3 is 13 residues long. Germline assignment: CDR1 KGHSH and CDR2 LQKENI. Trimming took 6 bases from V and 7 from J; bases not matched to a gene: 8. Partial CDR3 DNA: TGTGCCAGCTCTGGGGACAGTTTAAATGAA. This gives the protein CASSGDSLNE. The entire CDR3 protein reads CASSGDSLNEAFF.

In regard to this clone: The read is 3 residues too short to cover the CDR3 end, so that end is filled in from the germline J gene. V gene TRBV2 combines with J gene TRBJ1-3; the D is unclear. This CDR3 region has 14 residues. V was pared by 4 bases and J by 2 bases, with 9 bases between. In germline, CDR1 is SNHLY, CDR2 FYNNEI. The CDR3 here is CASSVSGAGNTIYF. CDR3 DNA (partial): TGTGCCAGCAGTGTAAGCGGGGCTGGAAACACC.